The rows below give T cell receptor beta chains drawn from one sample of a study of identical twins. TCRdb redid the calling of the 5' RACE reads with MiXCR, one entry per CDR3 protein. The repertoire consists of approximately 220,000 distinct CDR3 sequences, with roughly a tenth occurring once and the leading ten covering about 5%. Sequenced sample: memory (CD45RO+) T cells sorted from blood. These receptors were taken from a woman aged 18-35 years in good health. The CDR3 runs from the conserved cysteine through the conserved F or W. A D gene is named only where the DNA matches it firmly. Size is omitted from some rows. Given values are once, few, many or a class for expanded clones.

CDR3 length,clone size,D gene,V gene,J gene,CDR3 protein,CDR3 DNA
17,many,NA,TRBV5-1,TRBJ2-3,CASSAGGTLPSTDTQYF,TGCGCCAGCAGCGCTGGGGGGACTTTACCCAGCACAGATACGCAGTATTTT
14,NA,NA,TRBV5-1,TRBJ1-2,CASSFGPANYGYTF,TGCGCCAGCAGCTTTGGCCCAGCTAACTATGGCTACACCTTC
15,few,TRBD2,TRBV11-2,TRBJ2-5,CASSLATTSSETQYF,TGTGCCAGCAGCTTAGCCACGACTAGCTCGGAGACCCAGTACTTC
15,few,NA,TRBV20-1,TRBJ2-7,CSAIPGSKDFYEQYF,TGCAGTGCTATTCCGGGATCTAAGGATTTCTACGAGCAGTACTTC
12,NA,NA,TRBV2,TRBJ1-2,CASRGGDHGYTF,TGTGCCAGCAGGGGTGGTGATCATGGCTACACCTTC
13,few,NA,TRBV5-6,TRBJ2-7,CASSFTGTLEQYF,TGTGCCAGCAGCTTTACAGGGACCCTCGAGCAGTACTTC
15,NA,NA,TRBV5-1,TRBJ1-6,CASRNTRDGYSPLHF,TGCGCCAGCAGAAATACCCGGGACGGATATTCACCCCTCCACTTT
15,many,TRBD2,TRBV5-1,TRBJ2-5,CASTDTSGGQETQYF,TGCGCCAGCACCGACACTAGCGGGGGGCAAGAGACCCAGTACTTC
14,NA,NA,TRBV7-9,TRBJ1-2,CASSFDRSVDGYTF,TGTGCCAGCAGCTTCGACCGGTCAGTGGATGGCTACACCTTC
12,few,NA,TRBV3-1,TRBJ2-7,CASSRAAWEQYF,TGTGCCAGCAGCCGAGCCGCGTGGGAGCAGTACTTC
16,many,TRBD2,TRBV11-3,TRBJ2-1,CASSLDPRGGAAEQFF,TGTGCCAGCAGCTTAGACCCCCGCGGGGGGGCGGCTGAGCAGTTCTTC
13,few,NA,TRBV6-1,TRBJ1-6,CASSVTGNSPLHF,TGTGCCAGCAGCGTCACAGGGAATTCACCCCTCCACTTT
14,NA,TRBD1,TRBV20-1,TRBJ2-7,CSASLDVGGLEQYF,TGCAGTGCTAGCTTGGACGTAGGGGGCCTGGAGCAGTACTTC
13,NA,NA,TRBV9,TRBJ2-5,CASSVEASWTQYF,TGTGCCAGCAGCGTAGAAGCTAGCTGGACCCAGTACTTC
20,NA,NA,TRBV20-1,TRBJ2-1,CSARGWGGAGSWATYNEQFF,TGCAGTGCTAGAGGTTGGGGCGGGGCGGGAAGCTGGGCCACCTACAATGAGCAGTTCTTC
16,NA,TRBD2,TRBV7-9,TRBJ2-1,CASTVYTSGSYNEQFF,TGTGCCAGCACAGTGTATACTAGCGGGAGCTACAATGAGCAGTTCTTC
11,NA,NA,TRBV20-1,TRBJ1-2,CSAPNREGYTF,TGCAGTGCACCTAACAGGGAAGGCTACACCTTC
14,NA,NA,TRBV7-9,TRBJ2-1,CASGWGDSYNEQFF,TGTGCCAGCGGCTGGGGGGACTCCTACAATGAGCAGTTCTTC
14,many,NA,TRBV4-2,TRBJ1-1,CASSQVGRNTEAFF,TGTGCCAGCAGCCAAGTTGGGAGGAACACTGAAGCTTTCTTT
14,NA,NA,TRBV11-3,TRBJ2-1,CASSLDHASNEQFF,TGTGCCAGCAGCTTAGATCACGCCAGCAATGAGCAGTTCTTC
13,few,NA,TRBV10-3,TRBJ1-4,CAITPDPGEKLFF,TGTGCCATCACCCCGGACCCTGGGGAAAAACTGTTTTTT
13,NA,NA,TRBV20-1,TRBJ2-5,CSASQGWGETQYF,TGCAGTGCTTCTCAGGGGTGGGGAGAGACCCAGTACTTC
15,few,NA,TRBV27,TRBJ2-1,CATRGLGVGLNEQFF,TGTGCCACCCGAGGGCTCGGGGTGGGGCTCAATGAGCAGTTCTTC
12,NA,NA,TRBV20-1,TRBJ2-2,CSARVNTGELFF,TGCAGTGCTAGAGTGAACACCGGGGAGCTGTTTTTT
14,NA,NA,TRBV12-3/TRBV12-4,TRBJ2-1,CASSLGALGDEQFF,TGTGCCAGCAGTTTAGGGGCCCTTGGGGATGAGCAGTTCTTC
15,few,TRBD1,TRBV4-1,TRBJ2-5,CASSQAGTGSETQYF,TGCGCCAGCAGCCAAGCCGGGACAGGTTCCGAGACCCAGTACTTC
14,few,NA,TRBV28,TRBJ2-2,CASIRTPDTGELFF,TGTGCCAGCATTCGAACCCCGGATACCGGGGAGCTGTTTTTT
14,few,NA,TRBV6-1,TRBJ2-3,CASSESGRADTQYF,TGTGCCAGCAGTGAGAGTGGCAGGGCGGATACGCAGTATTTT
15,many,NA,TRBV12-3/TRBV12-4,TRBJ2-1,CASSLRGGDRNEQFF,TGTGCCAGCAGTTTAAGGGGGGGGGATCGCAATGAGCAGTTCTTC
12,NA,NA,TRBV20-1,TRBJ2-2,CSATPPGRELFF,TGCAGTGCTACCCCCCCAGGGAGGGAGCTGTTTTTT
16,few,TRBD1,TRBV7-9,TRBJ2-5,CASSFGTGASVETQYF,TGTGCCAGCAGCTTTGGGACAGGGGCTAGCGTGGAGACCCAGTACTTC
17,NA,NA,TRBV11-3,TRBJ2-2,CASSPLGRGPNTGELFF,TGTGCCAGCAGCCCCTTGGGGCGGGGGCCGAACACCGGGGAGCTGTTTTTT
15,few,NA,TRBV7-3,TRBJ2-2,CASSLNGWNTGELFF,TGTGCCAGCAGCTTAAACGGTTGGAACACCGGGGAGCTGTTTTTT
14,NA,NA,TRBV30,TRBJ2-7,CAWSAGGGLYEQYF,TGTGCCTGGAGTGCAGGCGGGGGCCTCTACGAGCAGTACTTC
14,NA,TRBD1,TRBV5-1,TRBJ2-6,CASSLGTGVSVLTF,TGCGCCAGCAGCTTGGGGACAGGGGTTTCCGTCCTGACTTTC
16,few,NA,TRBV6-2/TRBV6-3,TRBJ2-7,CASSFVLVKTSYEQYF,TGTGCCAGCAGTTTTGTTCTAGTAAAGACGTCTTACGAGCAGTACTTC
14,NA,NA,TRBV2,TRBJ2-2,CASGRFAGTGELFF,TGTGCCAGCGGCCGGTTTGCGGGAACCGGGGAGCTGTTTTTT
14,NA,TRBD1,TRBV5-6,TRBJ1-1,CASSPGQMNTEAFF,TGTGCCAGCAGCCCGGGACAGATGAACACTGAAGCTTTCTTT
15,NA,NA,TRBV7-2,TRBJ2-4,CASSLPEGAKNIQYF,TGTGCCAGCAGCTTGCCTGAGGGAGCCAAAAACATTCAGTACTTC
18,few,TRBD1,TRBV11-2,TRBJ2-6,CASSSYRTGDFGANVLTF,TGTGCCAGCAGCTCGTATAGGACAGGGGATTTTGGGGCCAACGTCCTGACTTTC
12,many,NA,TRBV20-1,TRBJ1-1,CSAWDGGREAFF,TGCAGTGCCTGGGACGGAGGCAGGGAAGCTTTCTTT
11,NA,NA,TRBV7-6,TRBJ2-5,CARGGEETQYF,TGTGCCCGAGGGGGAGAAGAGACCCAGTACTTC
13,NA,NA,TRBV5-1,TRBJ2-7,CASSPLTDYEQYF,TGCGCCAGCAGCCCTCTGACAGATTACGAGCAGTACTTC
14,NA,NA,TRBV6-1,TRBJ2-2,CASSQSVTSGELFF,TGTGCCAGCAGCCAGTCCGTTACGTCCGGGGAGCTGTTTTTT
15,NA,TRBD2,TRBV5-5,TRBJ2-5,CASSWGSGSAETQYF,TGTGCCAGCAGCTGGGGTAGCGGGAGTGCGGAGACCCAGTACTTC
14,NA,NA,TRBV11-2,TRBJ2-1,CASRPGRVHNEQFF,TGTGCCAGCAGACCCGGAAGGGTACACAATGAGCAGTTCTTC
16,many,NA,TRBV27,TRBJ1-1,CASSPRDNQWGPYDFF,TGTGCCAGCAGTCCGAGGGACAACCAATGGGGCCCTTATGATTTCTTT
14,few,NA,TRBV2,TRBJ1-5,CASSDRNSNQPQHF,TGTGCCAGCAGTGATCGCAATAGCAATCAGCCCCAGCATTTT
18,few,NA,TRBV27,TRBJ2-7,CASSLNRVVGGGPYEQYF,TGTGCCAGCAGTTTAAACAGGGTCGTCGGCGGGGGACCCTACGAGCAGTACTTC
15,few,TRBD1,TRBV7-2,TRBJ2-7,CASSLRTGPTYEQYF,TGTGCCAGCAGTCTCAGGACAGGACCGACCTACGAGCAGTACTTC